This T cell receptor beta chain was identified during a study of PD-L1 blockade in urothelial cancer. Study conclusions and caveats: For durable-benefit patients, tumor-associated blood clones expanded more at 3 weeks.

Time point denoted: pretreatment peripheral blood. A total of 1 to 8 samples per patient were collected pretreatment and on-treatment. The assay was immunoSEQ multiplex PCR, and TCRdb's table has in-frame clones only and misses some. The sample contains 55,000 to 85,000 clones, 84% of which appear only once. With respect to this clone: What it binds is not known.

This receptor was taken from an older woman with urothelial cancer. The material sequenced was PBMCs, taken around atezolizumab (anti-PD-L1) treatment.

The CDR3 region has the DNA TGTGCCAGCAGCGTATCCGGGAAAACTAGCACAGATACGCAGTATTTT. It codes for CASSVSGKTSTDTQYF. The J gene is TRBJ2-3, the V gene TRBV9, with a possible D match to TRBD2 (5 bases). The V gene's germline CDR1 is SGDLS and CDR2 YYNGEE. This CDR3 region has 16 residues. V was shortened by 1 base and J by 0 bases, with 12 bases between the two germline ends.